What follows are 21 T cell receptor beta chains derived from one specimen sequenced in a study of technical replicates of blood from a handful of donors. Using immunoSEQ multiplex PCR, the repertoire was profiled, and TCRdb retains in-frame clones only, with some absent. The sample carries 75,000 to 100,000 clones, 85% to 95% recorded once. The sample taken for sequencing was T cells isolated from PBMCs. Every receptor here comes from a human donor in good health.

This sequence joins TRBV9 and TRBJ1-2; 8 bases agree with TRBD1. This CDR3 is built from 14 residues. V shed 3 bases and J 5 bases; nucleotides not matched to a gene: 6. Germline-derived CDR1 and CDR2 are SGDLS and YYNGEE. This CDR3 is CASSEGTGFYGYTF. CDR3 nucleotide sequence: TGTGCCAGCAGCGAGGGGACAGGTTTTTATGGCTACACCTTC.

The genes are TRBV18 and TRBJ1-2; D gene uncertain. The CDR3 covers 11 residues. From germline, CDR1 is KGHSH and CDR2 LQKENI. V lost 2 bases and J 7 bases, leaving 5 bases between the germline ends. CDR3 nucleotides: TGTGCCAGCTCACCAGGGAGTGGCTACACCTTC. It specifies CASSPGSGYTF.

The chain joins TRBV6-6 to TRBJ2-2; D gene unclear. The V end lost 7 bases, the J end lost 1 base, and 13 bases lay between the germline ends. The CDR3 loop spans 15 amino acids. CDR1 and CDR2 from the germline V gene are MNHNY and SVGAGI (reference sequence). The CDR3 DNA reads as TGTGCCAGCATCCAGACGGGTGGGAACACCGGGGAGCTGTTTTTT. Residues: CASIQTGGNTGELFF.

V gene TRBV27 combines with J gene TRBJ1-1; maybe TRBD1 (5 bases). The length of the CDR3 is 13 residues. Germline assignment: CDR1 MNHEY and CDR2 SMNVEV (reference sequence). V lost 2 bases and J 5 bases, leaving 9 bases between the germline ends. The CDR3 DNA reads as TGTGCCAGCAGTTTAGGCGCAGGGACTGAAGCTTTCTTT. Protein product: CASSLGAGTEAFF.

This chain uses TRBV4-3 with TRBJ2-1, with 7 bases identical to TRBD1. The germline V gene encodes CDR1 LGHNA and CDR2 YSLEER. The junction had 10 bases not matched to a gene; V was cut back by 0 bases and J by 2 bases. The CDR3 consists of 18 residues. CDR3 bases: TGCGCCAGCAGCCAAGAAAGATATGGGACAGCGGCCTACAATGAGCAGTTCTTC. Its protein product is CASSQERYGTAAYNEQFF.

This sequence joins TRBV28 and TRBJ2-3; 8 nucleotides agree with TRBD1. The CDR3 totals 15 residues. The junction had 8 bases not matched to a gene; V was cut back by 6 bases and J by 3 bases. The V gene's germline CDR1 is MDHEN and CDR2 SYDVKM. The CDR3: CASSNPYRGTDTQYF. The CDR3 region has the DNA TGTGCCAGCAGCAATCCTTACAGGGGGACAGATACGCAGTATTTT.

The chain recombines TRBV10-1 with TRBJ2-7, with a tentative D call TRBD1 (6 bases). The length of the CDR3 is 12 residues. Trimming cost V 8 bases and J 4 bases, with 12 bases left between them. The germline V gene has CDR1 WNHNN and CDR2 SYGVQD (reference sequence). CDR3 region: CASSPDRYEQYF. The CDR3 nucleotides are TGCGCCAGCTCGCCCGACAGGTACGAGCAGTACTTC.

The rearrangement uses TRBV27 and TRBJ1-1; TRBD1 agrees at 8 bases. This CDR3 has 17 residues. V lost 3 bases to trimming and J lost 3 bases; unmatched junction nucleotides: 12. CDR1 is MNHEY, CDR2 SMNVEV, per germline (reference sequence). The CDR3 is CASSFISTGGRYTEAFF. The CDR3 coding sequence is TGTGCCAGCAGTTTCATCTCCACAGGGGGAAGGTACACTGAAGCTTTCTTT.

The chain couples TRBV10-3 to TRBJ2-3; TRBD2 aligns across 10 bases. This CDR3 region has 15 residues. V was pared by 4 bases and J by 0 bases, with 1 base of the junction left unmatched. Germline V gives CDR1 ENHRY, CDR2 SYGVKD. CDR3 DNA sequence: TGTGCCATCAGTGGGACTAGCGGAAGCACAGATACGCAGTATTTT. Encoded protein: CAISGTSGSTDTQYF.

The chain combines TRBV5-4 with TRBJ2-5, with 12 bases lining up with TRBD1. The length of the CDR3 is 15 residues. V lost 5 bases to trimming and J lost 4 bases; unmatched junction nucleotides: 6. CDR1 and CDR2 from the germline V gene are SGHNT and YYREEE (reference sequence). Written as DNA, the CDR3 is TGTGCCAGCAGGGCCGGGACAGGGGGCTTAGAGACCCAGTACTTC. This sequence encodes CASRAGTGGLETQYF.

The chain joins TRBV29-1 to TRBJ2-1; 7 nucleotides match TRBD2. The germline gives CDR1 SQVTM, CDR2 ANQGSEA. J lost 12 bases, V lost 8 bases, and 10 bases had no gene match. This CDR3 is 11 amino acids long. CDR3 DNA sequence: TGCAGCTTAGTAATTAGGGAGGGGCAGTTCTTC. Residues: CSLVIREGQFF.

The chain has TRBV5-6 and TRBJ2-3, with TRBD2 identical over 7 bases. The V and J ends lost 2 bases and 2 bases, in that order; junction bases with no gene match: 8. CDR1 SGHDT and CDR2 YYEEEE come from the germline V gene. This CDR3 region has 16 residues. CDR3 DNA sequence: TGTGCCAGCAGCTTAAGGCTAGCGGAGATCACAGATACGCAGTATTTT. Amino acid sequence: CASSLRLAEITDTQYF.

The CDR3 reads CASSLILNRESGNTIYF. The CDR3 DNA sequence: TGTGCCAGCAGCTTAATCCTTAACAGGGAATCTGGAAACACCATATATTTT. V is TRBV7-9 and J is TRBJ1-3, with D maybe TRBD1 (6 bases). Trimming removed 2 bases from V and 1 base from J, with 15 bases in between. Germline V gene lookup returns CDR1 SEHNR and CDR2 FQNEAQ (reference sequence). CDR3 length: 17 residues.

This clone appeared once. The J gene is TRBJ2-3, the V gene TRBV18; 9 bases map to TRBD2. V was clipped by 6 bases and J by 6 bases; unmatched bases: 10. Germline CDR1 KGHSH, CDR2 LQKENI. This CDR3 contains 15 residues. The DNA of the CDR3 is TGTGCCAGCTCGCCGGGACTAGCTTATATTGATACGCAGTATTTT. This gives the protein CASSPGLAYIDTQYF.

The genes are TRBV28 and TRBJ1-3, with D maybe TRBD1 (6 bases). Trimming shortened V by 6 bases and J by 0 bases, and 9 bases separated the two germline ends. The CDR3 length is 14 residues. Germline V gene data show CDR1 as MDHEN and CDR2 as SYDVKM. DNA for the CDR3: TGTGCCAGCAGAGGGGACAACTCTGGAAACACCATATATTTT. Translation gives CASRGDNSGNTIYF. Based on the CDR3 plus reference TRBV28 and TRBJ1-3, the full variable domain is DVKVTQSSRYLVKRTGEKVFLECVQDMDHENMFWYRQDPGLGLRLIYFSYDVKMKEKGDIPEGYSVSREKKERFSLILESASTNQTSMYLCASRGDNSGNTIYFGEGSWLTVV.

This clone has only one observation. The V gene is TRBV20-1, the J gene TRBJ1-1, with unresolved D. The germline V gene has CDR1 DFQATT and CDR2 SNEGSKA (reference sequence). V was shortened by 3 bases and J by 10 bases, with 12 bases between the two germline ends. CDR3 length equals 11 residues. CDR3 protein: CSASREMGAFF. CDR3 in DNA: TGCAGTGCTAGTCGGGAGATGGGAGCTTTCTTT.

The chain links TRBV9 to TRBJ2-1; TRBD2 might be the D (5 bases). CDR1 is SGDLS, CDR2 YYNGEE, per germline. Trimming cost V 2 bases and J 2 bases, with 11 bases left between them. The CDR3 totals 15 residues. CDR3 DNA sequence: TGTGCCAGCAGCGTGTCGGACTTACCCTACAATGAGCAGTTCTTC. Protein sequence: CASSVSDLPYNEQFF.

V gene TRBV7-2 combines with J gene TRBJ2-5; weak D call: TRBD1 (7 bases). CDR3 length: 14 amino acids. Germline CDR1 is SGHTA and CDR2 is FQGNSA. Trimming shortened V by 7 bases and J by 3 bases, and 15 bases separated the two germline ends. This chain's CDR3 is CASKPRGAEETQYF. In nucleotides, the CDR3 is TGTGCCAGCAAGCCCAGGGGGGCCGAAGAGACCCAGTACTTC.

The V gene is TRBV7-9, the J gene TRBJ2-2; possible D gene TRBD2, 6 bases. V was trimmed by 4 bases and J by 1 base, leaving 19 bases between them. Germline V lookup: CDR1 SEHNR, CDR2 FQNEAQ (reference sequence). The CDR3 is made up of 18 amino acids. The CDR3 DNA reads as TGTGCCAGCAGCTCCGTGGCGGGAACGTCGGTGAACACCGGGGAGCTGTTTTTT. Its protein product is CASSSVAGTSVNTGELFF.

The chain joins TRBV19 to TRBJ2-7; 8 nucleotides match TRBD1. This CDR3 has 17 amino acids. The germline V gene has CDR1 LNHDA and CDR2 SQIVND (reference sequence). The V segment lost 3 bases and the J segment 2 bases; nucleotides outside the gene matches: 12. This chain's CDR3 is CASSIPHRTGRTYEQYF. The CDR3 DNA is TGTGCCAGTAGTATTCCCCACAGGACAGGGAGGACCTACGAGCAGTACTTC.

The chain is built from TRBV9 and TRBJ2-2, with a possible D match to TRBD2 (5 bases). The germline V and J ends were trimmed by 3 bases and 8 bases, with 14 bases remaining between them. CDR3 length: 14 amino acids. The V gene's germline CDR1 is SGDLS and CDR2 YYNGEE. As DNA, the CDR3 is TGTGCCAGCAGCGGCACCCTCGGGGAGGGGGAGCTGTTTTTT. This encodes CASSGTLGEGELFF. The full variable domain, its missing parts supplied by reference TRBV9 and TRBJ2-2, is DSGVTQTPKHLITATGQRVTLRCSPRSGDLSVYWYQQSLDQGLQFLIQYYNGEERAKGNILERFSAQQFPDLHSELNLSSLELGDSALYFCASSGTLGEGELFFGEGSRLTVL.